The 25 T cell receptor beta chains in this list originate from one sample, sequenced in a study of T-cell memory formation after mild COVID-19. TCRdb called the 5' RACE reads again in MiXCR, with one record for every CDR3 protein. The sample comprises about 16,000 distinct CDR3 sequences, roughly 21% of which are singletons, and about three fifths rests with the top ten. Sequenced: PBMCs or a T cell subset sorted from them (not recorded which). The receptors come from a man aged 18-30 years who had mild COVID-19 (a few samples of this study predate the infection). Cell type and time point are not known.

The chain is built from TRBV18 and TRBJ1-3; 7 bases match TRBD1. The germline V gene encodes CDR1 KGHSH and CDR2 LQKENI. J gave up 2 bases and V 2 bases, and 3 bases lay outside the gene matches. This CDR3 is 15 amino acids long. CDR3 coding DNA: TGTGCCAGCTCACCAAGGACAGGTCCTGGAAACACCATATATTTT. Its translation is CASSPRTGPGNTIYF.

This clonotype was observed many times. This chain joins TRBV20-1 and TRBJ2-3; D remains ambiguous. This CDR3 is built from 12 residues. In germline, CDR1 is DFQATT, CDR2 SNEGSKA (reference sequence). Trimming took 1 base from V and 5 from J, leaving 7 bases between them. The CDR3 DNA reads TGCAGTGCTAGAGGGCGGCGAGATACGCAGTATTTT. Its protein is CSARGRRDTQYF.

V is TRBV27 and J is TRBJ1-1; D may be TRBD1 (5 bases). The germline V gene encodes CDR1 MNHEY and CDR2 SMNVEV (reference sequence). Trimming took off 3 bases at V and 0 bases at J, with 8 bases between the two ends. This CDR3 has 14 residues. Here the CDR3 reads CASSLEGLNTEAFF. The CDR3, as DNA: TGTGCCAGCAGTTTGGAGGGGTTGAACACTGAAGCTTTCTTT.

This clonotype was picked up many times. V gene TRBV27 combines with J gene TRBJ1-6; no clear D. Trimming took 3 bases from V and 8 from J, leaving 14 bases between them. Per the germline V gene, CDR1 is MNHEY and CDR2 is SMNVEV (reference sequence). The CDR3 is 15 residues long. CDR3 region: CASSLLGVNYSPLHF. In nucleotides, the CDR3 is TGTGCCAGCAGTTTGCTCGGGGTGAACTATTCACCCCTCCACTTT.

This clonotype was recorded many times. The chain joins TRBV6-5 to TRBJ2-5; D not resolved. This CDR3 spans 15 amino acids. Germline V gene lookup returns CDR1 MNHEY and CDR2 SVGAGI. Deletions cut 3 bases from V and 3 bases from J, with 14 bases between. This CDR3 reads CASSYWSPDEETQYF. The CDR3 bases are TGTGCCAGCAGTTATTGGAGTCCTGACGAAGAGACCCAGTACTTC.

The chain recombines TRBV9 with TRBJ2-1; D gene ambiguous. The CDR3 is 15 residues long. In germline, CDR1 is SGDLS, CDR2 YYNGEE. V dropped 6 bases and J dropped 8 bases, with 21 bases sitting between them. CDR3 bases: TGTGCCAGCAATCTCAGACAACCCGGCCGGTATGAGCAGTTCTTC. Amino acid sequence: CASNLRQPGRYEQFF.

In its sample, this clonotype was seen many times. The V gene is TRBV6-6, the J gene TRBJ1-3; 7 positions match TRBD1. Germline CDR1 and CDR2: MNHNY and SVGAGI (reference sequence). Trimming at V came to 5 bases and at J to 4 bases, leaving 5 bases not matched to a gene. This CDR3 spans 14 amino acids. DNA of the CDR3: TGTGCCAGCAGTCTAACAGGGGACGGAAACACCATATATTTT. Translated, it gives CASSLTGDGNTIYF.

This clonotype was seen more than once but under ten times. It is unclear where the CDR3 begins or ends on the DNA, so no DNA is shown, and the CDR3 is as TCRdb lists it. The chain joins TRBV7-3 to TRBJ2-2; the table names TRBD2, a call not compared with the DNA. Germline lookup yields CDR1 SGHTA and CDR2 FQGTGA. A total of 17 residues make up the CDR3, ends included. Here the CDR3 reads CASSSPLAGRTPGSCFF.

The chain carries TRBV5-4 and TRBJ2-7; tentatively, D is TRBD1 (7 bases). The CDR3 runs 13 residues. The ends were cut back, 3 bases at V and 3 bases at J, with 10 bases in the middle. Germline V lookup: CDR1 SGHNT, CDR2 YYREEE (reference sequence). The CDR3 protein is CASSWGDSYEQYF. For the CDR3, the DNA is TGTGCCAGCAGCTGGGGGGACAGCTACGAGCAGTACTTC.

The V gene is TRBV25-1, the J gene TRBJ1-2; 7 bases map to TRBD1. This CDR3 comprises 13 residues. Trimming removed 6 bases from V and 6 bases from J; junction bases left unmatched: 7. CDR1 is MGHDK, CDR2 SYGVNS, per germline. The CDR3 spells CASSLTGSDGYTF. The CDR3, as DNA: TGTGCCAGCAGCCTGACAGGGTCCGATGGCTACACCTTC.

The sample holds a few counts of this clonotype. The gene calls are TRBV3-1 and TRBJ2-3, with 8 bases aligning to TRBD1. CDR3 size: 15 residues. Germline values: CDR1 LGHDT, CDR2 YNNKEL (reference sequence). V trimming: 4 bases; J trimming: 3 bases; junction bases outside the gene matches: 6. CDR3 amino acids: CASSPDRGWTDTQYF. In DNA, the CDR3 is TGTGCCAGCAGCCCAGACAGGGGTTGGACAGATACGCAGTATTTT.

This clonotype was picked up many times. The CDR3: CASSVGAGSFMNTEAFF. CDR3 nucleotides: TGTGCCAGCAGCGTAGGGGCGGGAAGTTTTATGAACACTGAAGCTTTCTTT. The genes are TRBV9 and TRBJ1-1; no definite D call. Germline CDR1 is SGDLS and CDR2 is YYNGEE. The V end lost 0 bases, the J end lost 0 bases, and 15 bases lay between the germline ends. This CDR3 has 17 amino acids.

This chain connects TRBV5-8 to TRBJ1-1; the D is unclear. Per the germline V gene, CDR1 is SGHTS and CDR2 is YDEGEE. The germline V and J ends were trimmed by 7 bases and 8 bases, with 21 bases remaining between them. The CDR3 has 14 amino acids. CDR3 loop: CASWSGFRYVEAFF. In nucleotides, the CDR3 is TGTGCCAGCTGGTCTGGATTTCGGTACGTGGAAGCTTTCTTT.

This clonotype was detected a few times. The genes are TRBV27 and TRBJ1-5, with 9 bases that match TRBD1. CDR3 length: 15 amino acids. Germline trimming cut 8 bases from V and 6 bases from J; bases unmatched to any gene: 11. Germline V gene lookup returns CDR1 MNHEY and CDR2 SMNVEV (reference sequence). DNA of the CDR3: TGTGCCAGCGCACCTGGGACAGGGTTTTCTCAGCCCCAGCATTTT. It encodes CASAPGTGFSQPQHF.

This clonotype was counted many times. The V call is TRBV11-2, the J call TRBJ2-2, with a weak D call TRBD2 (7 bases). The V gene's germline CDR1 is SGHAT and CDR2 FQNNGV. V was cut by 5 bases and J by 7 bases, with 17 bases left in between. The CDR3 loop spans 15 amino acids. The DNA of the CDR3 is TGTGCCAGCAGCCCCGGGCGGGGGCAGGGCGGGGAGCTGTTTTTT. This encodes CASSPGRGQGGELFF.

This clonotype was picked up many times. The V gene is TRBV7-3, the J gene TRBJ2-3; 9 bases fit TRBD1. Germline CDR1 SGHTA, CDR2 FQGTGA. Losses at the gene ends were 2 bases for V and 0 bases for J; bases not matched to a gene: 3. This CDR3 contains 16 residues. This CDR3 reads CASSLQGQGSTDTQYF. CDR3 DNA sequence: TGTGCCAGCAGCTTACAGGGACAGGGAAGCACAGATACGCAGTATTTT.

This clonotype occurred many times. The rearrangement joins TRBV5-4 to TRBJ2-4; TRBD1 agrees at 7 bases. The CDR3 extends over 13 amino acids. CDR1 and CDR2 (germline): SGHNT, YYREEE (reference sequence). V shed 2 bases and J 12 bases; nucleotides not matched to a gene: 8. The CDR3 DNA follows: TGTGCCAGCAGCTTTAGAGACAGGGTTAGTCAGTACTTC. Translation gives CASSFRDRVSQYF. Full variable domain (missing parts from reference TRBV5-4 and TRBJ2-4): ETGVTQSPTHLIKTRGQQVTLRCSSQSGHNTVSWYQQALGQGPQFIFQYYREEENGRGNFPPRFSGLQFPNYSSELNVNALELDDSALYLCASSFRDRVSQYFGAGTRLSVL.

Ten or more counts support this clonotype. The J gene is TRBJ2-3, the V gene TRBV7-2; unclear D gene. With 5 bases removed from V and 4 bases from J, the gap between germline ends came to 13 bases. CDR3 length equals 14 residues. The germline V gene has CDR1 SGHTA and CDR2 FQGNSA. CDR3 in amino acids: CASSPRPGADTQYF. The DNA for the CDR3 is TGTGCCAGCAGCCCCCGTCCCGGCGCAGATACGCAGTATTTT.

The gene calls are TRBV4-1 and TRBJ1-2; D not resolved. This CDR3 has 16 residues. V was shortened by 1 base and J by 4 bases, with 16 bases between the two germline ends. Germline V gives CDR1 MGHRA, CDR2 YSYEKL. CDR3 bases: TGCGCCAGCAGCCAAGGGAGGCTGGGGTTGGTCTATGGCTACACCTTC. Its protein is CASSQGRLGLVYGYTF.

The table lists this clonotype with many counts. J is TRBJ2-1 and V is TRBV4-1, with no clear D. CDR1 is MGHRA and CDR2 is YSYEKL in the germline V gene. V lost 4 bases and J 1 base, leaving 20 bases between the germline ends. The length of the CDR3 is 18 residues. CDR3 loop: CASSLSGFGSLSYNEQFF. In DNA form, the CDR3 reads TGCGCCAGCAGCCTAAGTGGTTTTGGTAGCTTATCCTACAATGAGCAGTTCTTC.

This clonotype was recorded many times. This chain links TRBV24-1 with TRBJ1-5; tentatively, D is TRBD1 (5 bases). The ends were cut back, 2 bases at V and 4 bases at J, with 11 bases in the middle. This CDR3 has 15 residues. CDR1 and CDR2 from the germline V gene are KGHDR and SFDVKD. The chain's CDR3 is CATSDWGSENQPQHF. CDR3 in DNA: TGTGCCACCAGTGATTGGGGGAGTGAGAATCAGCCCCAGCATTTT.

The chain is built from TRBV18 and TRBJ2-3, with 13 bases matching TRBD2. V lost 0 bases to trimming and J lost 2 bases; unmatched junction nucleotides: 8. The CDR3 extends over 19 amino acids. Germline V gives CDR1 KGHSH, CDR2 LQKENI. CDR3 amino acids: CASSPPSRLAGGATDTQYF. CDR3 DNA: TGTGCCAGCTCACCACCGTCCCGACTAGCGGGGGGCGCCACAGATACGCAGTATTTT.

In its sample, this clonotype was seen many times. V is TRBV28 and J is TRBJ2-6; no firm D call. There are 15 residues in the CDR3. CDR1 and CDR2 (germline): MDHEN, SYDVKM. V was pared by 2 bases and J by 2 bases, with 7 bases between. The CDR3 is CASSLIWAGANVLTF. The CDR3 DNA follows: TGTGCCAGCAGTTTAATCTGGGCTGGGGCCAACGTCCTGACTTTC.

This chain joins TRBV12-3 or TRBV12-4 and TRBJ2-3; D might be TRBD2 (5 bases). This CDR3 has 13 amino acids. V was shortened by 3 bases and J by 3 bases, with 7 bases between the two germline ends. Here the CDR3 DNA reads TGTGCCAGCAGTTTTGAGGGTACAGATACGCAGTATTTT. Amino acid sequence: CASSFEGTDTQYF.

This clonotype was detected many times. The chain links TRBV5-6 to TRBJ2-3; TRBD2 might be the D (5 bases). Germline assignment: CDR1 SGHDT and CDR2 YYEEEE. With 0 bases removed from V and 1 base from J, the gap between germline ends came to 6 bases. The CDR3 has 14 amino acids. The CDR3 loop reads CASSLEEGTDTQYF. Written as DNA, the CDR3 is TGTGCCAGCAGCTTGGAGGAGGGCACAGATACGCAGTATTTT. The full variable domain, rest sourced from reference TRBV5-6 and TRBJ2-3, is DAGVTQSPTHLIKTRGQQVTLRCSPKSGHDTVSWYQQALGQGPQFIFQYYEEEERQRGNFPDRFSGHQFPNYSSELNVNALLLGDSALYLCASSLEEGTDTQYFGPGTRLTVL.